A selection of T cell receptor beta chains follows, all from one sample in a study of cytomegalovirus exposure and HLA in healthy donors. Method: immunoSEQ multiplex PCR; TCRdb's copy keeps in-frame clones and lacks some. Among over 90,000 clones, roughly three quarters were seen once, and the ten largest hold around a tenth. The sequenced material came from PBMCs. The receptors derive from a male donor in good health and CMV-seropositive. CDR3s include the opening cysteine and the closing phenylalanine or tryptophan. D genes are given only for firm matches. Clone size is shown for a subset of rows, as once, few, many or a class of expanded clone.

J: TRBJ2-2; size: -; length: 14; D: TRBD2; V: TRBV2; DNA: TGTGCCAGCAGGAGGACTAGCAATGTCGGGGAGCTGTTTTTT; CDR3: CASRRTSNVGELFF
J: TRBJ2-3; size: -; length: 14; D: -; V: TRBV9; DNA: TGTGCCAGCAGCGTAAGAGGAAGCACAGATACGCAGTATTTT; CDR3: CASSVRGSTDTQYF
J: TRBJ2-5; size: -; length: 11; D: -; V: TRBV19; DNA: TGTGCCAGCGCGGATCGAGAGACCCAGTACTTC; CDR3: CASADRETQYF
J: TRBJ2-3; size: -; length: 11; D: -; V: TRBV5-1; DNA: TGCGCCAGCAGCTCTACAGATACGCAGTATTTT; CDR3: CASSSTDTQYF
J: TRBJ2-3; size: -; length: 16; D: TRBD1; V: TRBV30; DNA: TGTGCCTGGAGTACCCCCGGGACAGCAAGGGCAGATACGCAGTATTTT; CDR3: CAWSTPGTARADTQYF
J: TRBJ2-3; size: -; length: 15; D: TRBD2; V: TRBV2; DNA: TGTGCCAGCAGCCAGGTCCTAGCGGGAGCAGATACGCAGTATTTT; CDR3: CASSQVLAGADTQYF
J: TRBJ2-7; size: few; length: 15; D: TRBD2; V: TRBV7-2; DNA: TGTGCCAGCAGCGCCCTGGCGGGACTATCCTACGAGCAGTACTTC; CDR3: CASSALAGLSYEQYF
J: TRBJ2-3; size: few; length: 15; D: -; V: TRBV7-2; DNA: TGTGCCAGCAGCTTAGGTTGGGGGGAAGCAGATACGCAGTATTTT; CDR3: CASSLGWGEADTQYF
J: TRBJ1-1; size: -; length: 16; D: -; V: TRBV7-9; DNA: TGTTCCAGCAGCTCTCGCCCGGGGGGCGGTGGCACTGAAGCTTTCTTT; CDR3: CSSSSRPGGGGTEAFF
J: TRBJ1-3; size: -; length: 13; D: -; V: TRBV28; DNA: TGTGCCAGCAGTCGGGGGTCTGGAAACACCATATATTTT; CDR3: CASSRGSGNTIYF
J: TRBJ2-7; size: -; length: 16; D: TRBD2; V: TRBV19; DNA: TGTGCCAGTAGTATAACTAGCGGGAGCTTCATGGACGAGCAGTACTTC; CDR3: CASSITSGSFMDEQYF
J: TRBJ2-1; size: -; length: 14; D: TRBD2; V: TRBV6-6; DNA: TGTGCCAGCACGACTAGCGGGAGGGCCGATGAGCAGTTCTTC; CDR3: CASTTSGRADEQFF
J: TRBJ2-6; size: -; length: 17; D: -; V: TRBV4-3; DNA: TGCGCCAGCAGCCAAGAGTACGGAGGGCCTGGGGCCAACGGCCTGACTTTC; CDR3: CASSQEYGGPGANGLTF
J: TRBJ2-1; size: -; length: 16; D: TRBD2; V: TRBV7-9; DNA: TGTGCCAGCAGCCCCCAACTAGCGGGAGCTAGGGATGAGCAGTTCTTC; CDR3: CASSPQLAGARDEQFF
J: TRBJ2-1; size: -; length: 13; D: TRBD2; V: TRBV7-3; DNA: TGTGCCAGCAGCATTAGCGGGACTGATGAGCAGTTCTTC; CDR3: CASSISGTDEQFF
J: TRBJ2-5; size: -; length: 15; D: TRBD2; V: TRBV11-3; DNA: TGTGCCAGCAGCTTAGGACTAGCGGGCCAAGAGACCCAGTACTTC; CDR3: CASSLGLAGQETQYF
J: TRBJ2-7; size: -; length: 15; D: TRBD1; V: TRBV27; DNA: TGTGCCAGCAGCGTGACAGGGGCCTACCCCTACGAGCAGTACTTC; CDR3: CASSVTGAYPYEQYF
J: TRBJ1-2; size: few; length: 17; D: -; V: TRBV4-1; DNA: TGCGCCAGCAGCCAAGATATATGGGCAGGGGATAACTATGGCTACACCTTC; CDR3: CASSQDIWAGDNYGYTF
J: TRBJ1-1; size: -; length: 17; D: -; V: TRBV18; DNA: TGTGCCAGCTCACCCCCGGGGGGGAAAGTAGGTGCCACTGAAGCTTTCTTT; CDR3: CASSPPGGKVGATEAFF
J: TRBJ1-5; size: -; length: 15; D: -; V: TRBV11-2; DNA: TGTGCCAGCAGCTTAGAGGCGCAGGAAAATCAGCCCCAGCATTTT; CDR3: CASSLEAQENQPQHF
J: TRBJ2-7; size: -; length: 14; D: -; V: TRBV5-1; DNA: TGCGCCAGCAGCCTTCCCGGGACAATTCAGGCTCAGTACTTC; CDR3: CASSLPGTIQAQYF
J: TRBJ1-1; size: -; length: 14; D: -; V: TRBV19; DNA: TGTGCCAGTAGTACCCGACAGAGACTAGCTGAAGCTTTCTTT; CDR3: CASSTRQRLAEAFF
J: TRBJ2-2; size: -; length: 15; D: TRBD2; V: TRBV29-1; DNA: TGCAGCGTTGAAACTAGCGGGAGTAAGGCCGGGGAGCTGTTTTTT; CDR3: CSVETSGSKAGELFF
J: TRBJ2-7; size: few; length: 15; D: TRBD2; V: TRBV7-6; DNA: TGTGCCAGCAGCACTCGGACTAGCGGAGCCTACGAGCAGTACTTC; CDR3: CASSTRTSGAYEQYF
J: TRBJ1-3; size: -; length: 18; D: TRBD1; V: TRBV9; DNA: TGTGCCAGCAGCGTAGCTACGGGGGGACAGGCCTCTGGAAACACCATATATTTT; CDR3: CASSVATGGQASGNTIYF
J: TRBJ1-6; size: -; length: 12; D: -; V: TRBV6-1; DNA: TGTGCCAGCAGGGGAGATAATTCACCCCTCCACTTT; CDR3: CASRGDNSPLHF
J: TRBJ1-3; size: -; length: 14; D: TRBD1; V: TRBV6-5; DNA: TGTGCCAGCATCGACAGGGTGACTGGAAACACCATATATTTT; CDR3: CASIDRVTGNTIYF
J: TRBJ1-1; size: -; length: 14; D: -; V: TRBV9; DNA: TGTGCCAGCAGCGCGGGGGGGATGAACACTGAAGCTTTCTTT; CDR3: CASSAGGMNTEAFF
J: TRBJ2-2; size: -; length: 15; D: -; V: TRBV27; DNA: TGTGCCAGCAGCCGGGACACACAAGGAGTCGGGGAGCTGTTTTTT; CDR3: CASSRDTQGVGELFF
J: TRBJ1-2; size: -; length: 12; D: TRBD1; V: TRBV29-1; DNA: TGCAGCGTTGTGGGACAGGGTAACGGCTACACCTTC; CDR3: CSVVGQGNGYTF
J: TRBJ2-7; size: -; length: 14; D: -; V: TRBV7-3; DNA: TGTGCCAGCAGCTCACAGGGTACGGGCTACGAGCAGTACTTC; CDR3: CASSSQGTGYEQYF
J: TRBJ1-5; size: once; length: 12; D: -; V: TRBV2; DNA: TGTGCCAGCAGGTACGACTATCAGCCCCAGCATTTT; CDR3: CASRYDYQPQHF
J: TRBJ2-1; size: once; length: 15; D: -; V: TRBV10-1; DNA: TGCGCCAGCAGTGCGGGGGAGAGCTCCTACAATGAGCAGTTCTTC; CDR3: CASSAGESSYNEQFF
J: TRBJ1-2; size: -; length: 14; D: -; V: TRBV7-9; DNA: TGTGCCAGCAGCTCGTTAGACACGAACTATGGCTACACCTTC; CDR3: CASSSLDTNYGYTF
J: TRBJ2-2; size: -; length: 15; D: TRBD1; V: TRBV9; DNA: TGTGCCAGCAGTTTTGACAGGGGGAGTGCCGGGGAGCTGTTTTTT; CDR3: CASSFDRGSAGELFF
J: TRBJ2-1; size: -; length: 15; D: TRBD2; V: TRBV30; DNA: TGTGCCTTGGCCGGACTAGCGGGAGAAGAGAATGAGCAGTTCTTC; CDR3: CALAGLAGEENEQFF
J: TRBJ2-7; size: few; length: 15; D: -; V: TRBV5-1; DNA: TGCGCCAGCAGCTCTGGGGCAGGAATTACCTACGAGCAGTACTTC; CDR3: CASSSGAGITYEQYF
J: TRBJ1-3; size: few; length: 17; D: TRBD1; V: TRBV5-4; DNA: TGTGCCAGCAGCCCCCCCCGGGACAGCCCCTCTGGAAACACCATATATTTT; CDR3: CASSPPRDSPSGNTIYF
J: TRBJ1-1; size: -; length: 14; D: -; V: TRBV5-1; DNA: TGCGCCAGCAGCTTGGAGGGACAGAACACTGAAGCTTTCTTT; CDR3: CASSLEGQNTEAFF
J: TRBJ1-6; size: -; length: 15; D: -; V: TRBV7-2; DNA: TGTGCCAGCAGCTCACCAGGGGAAGGGGGTTCACCCCTCCACTTT; CDR3: CASSSPGEGGSPLHF
J: TRBJ2-3; size: few; length: 14; D: TRBD1; V: TRBV7-7; DNA: TGTGCTAGCAGTCCAGGGACAGGGGGAGATACGCAGTATTTT; CDR3: CASSPGTGGDTQYF
J: TRBJ1-1; size: -; length: 12; D: -; V: TRBV18; DNA: TGTGCCAGCTCACCGCAGGGGTCTGAAGCTTTCTTT; CDR3: CASSPQGSEAFF
J: TRBJ2-1; size: -; length: 16; D: TRBD2; V: TRBV5-1; DNA: TGCGCCAGCAGCTCCGGACTAGCGGGTCCCCGAAATGAGCAGTTCTTC; CDR3: CASSSGLAGPRNEQFF
J: TRBJ2-7; size: -; length: 13; D: -; V: TRBV28; DNA: TGTGCCACCAATACCGGGGTGTCCTACGAGCAGTACTTC; CDR3: CATNTGVSYEQYF
J: TRBJ1-5; size: -; length: 13; D: -; V: TRBV27; DNA: TGTGCCAGCAGTTTCGAGGTGCATCAGCCCCAGCATTTT; CDR3: CASSFEVHQPQHF
J: TRBJ2-1; size: -; length: 16; D: TRBD2; V: TRBV18; DNA: TGTGCCAGCTCGACCCGACTAGCGAGATTCTACAATGAGCAGTTCTTC; CDR3: CASSTRLARFYNEQFF
J: TRBJ2-2; size: -; length: 15; D: TRBD1; V: TRBV6-5; DNA: TGTGCCAGCAGTAGTCCCGGGACAGGGGCCGGGGAGCTGTTTTTT; CDR3: CASSSPGTGAGELFF
J: TRBJ2-3; size: few; length: 13; D: -; V: TRBV19; DNA: TGTGCCAGTAGTATTTCGGTGGCAGATACGCAGTATTTT; CDR3: CASSISVADTQYF
J: TRBJ2-3; size: -; length: 15; D: -; V: TRBV7-6; DNA: TGTGCCAGCAGCTTAGCGGTATCAAACGCGGATACGCAGTATTTT; CDR3: CASSLAVSNADTQYF
J: TRBJ2-5; size: -; length: 14; D: -; V: TRBV7-9; DNA: TGTGCCAGCAGCTTAGCCCCAGGGGTGGAGACCCAGTACTTC; CDR3: CASSLAPGVETQYF
J: TRBJ2-3; size: few; length: 16; D: TRBD2; V: TRBV5-1; DNA: TGCGCCAGCAGCGAGCAGCCCGGGAGGGGGGGAGATACGCAGTATTTT; CDR3: CASSEQPGRGGDTQYF
J: TRBJ1-1; size: -; length: 12; D: -; V: TRBV29-1; DNA: TGCAGCACAGGGACACCGAACACTGAAGCTTTCTTT; CDR3: CSTGTPNTEAFF
J: TRBJ2-3; size: -; length: 14; D: -; V: TRBV9; DNA: TGTGCCAGCAGCGTAGTGTTAGGAGACGGTACGCAGTATTTT; CDR3: CASSVVLGDGTQYF
J: TRBJ2-1; size: -; length: 16; D: TRBD2; V: TRBV6-6; DNA: TGTGCCAGCAGTCCCCGGGGCGGGAGGGCTCCTCATGAGCAGTTCTTC; CDR3: CASSPRGGRAPHEQFF
J: TRBJ1-4; size: -; length: 16; D: -; V: TRBV7-8; DNA: TGTGCCAGCAGCTTAGAGAGGGTTCGGTTTAATGAAAAACTGTTTTTT; CDR3: CASSLERVRFNEKLFF
J: TRBJ2-2; size: -; length: 15; D: -; V: TRBV19; DNA: TGTGCCAGTAGTATAACGGCAGGGAACACCGGGGAGCTGTTTTTT; CDR3: CASSITAGNTGELFF
J: TRBJ1-5; size: -; length: 15; D: -; V: TRBV7-2; DNA: TGTGCCAGCAGCCCCTGGGTGAGCCCAGGTAGGCCCCAGCATTTT; CDR3: CASSPWVSPGRPQHF